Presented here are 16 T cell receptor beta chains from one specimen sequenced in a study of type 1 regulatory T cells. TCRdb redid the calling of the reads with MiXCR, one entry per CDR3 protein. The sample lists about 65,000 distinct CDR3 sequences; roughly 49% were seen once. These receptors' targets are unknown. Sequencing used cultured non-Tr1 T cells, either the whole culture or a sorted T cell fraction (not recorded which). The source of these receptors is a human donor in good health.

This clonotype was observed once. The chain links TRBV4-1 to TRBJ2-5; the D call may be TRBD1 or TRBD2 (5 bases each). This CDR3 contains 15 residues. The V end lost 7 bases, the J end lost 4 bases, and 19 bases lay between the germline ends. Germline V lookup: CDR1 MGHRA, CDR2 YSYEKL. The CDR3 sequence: CASTPGAGKVETQYF. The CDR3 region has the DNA TGCGCCAGCACCCCCGGGGCAGGGAAGGTAGAGACCCAGTACTTC.

CDR3 sequence (DNA): TGTGCCAGCAGTGAAAAGGTGACAGGGGCTGGCAACGAGCAGTACTTC. Translating it yields CASSEKVTGAGNEQYF. The rearrangement uses TRBV2 and TRBJ2-7; 8 positions agree with TRBD1. J lost 5 bases, V lost 2 bases, and 11 bases had no gene match. From germline, CDR1 is SNHLY and CDR2 FYNNEI. The CDR3 length is 16 residues.

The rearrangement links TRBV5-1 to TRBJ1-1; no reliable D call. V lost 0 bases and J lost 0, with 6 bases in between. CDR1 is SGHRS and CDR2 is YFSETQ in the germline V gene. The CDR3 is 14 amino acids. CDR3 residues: CASSLEGLNTEAFF. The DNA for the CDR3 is TGCGCCAGCAGCTTGGAGGGCCTGAACACTGAAGCTTTCTTT.

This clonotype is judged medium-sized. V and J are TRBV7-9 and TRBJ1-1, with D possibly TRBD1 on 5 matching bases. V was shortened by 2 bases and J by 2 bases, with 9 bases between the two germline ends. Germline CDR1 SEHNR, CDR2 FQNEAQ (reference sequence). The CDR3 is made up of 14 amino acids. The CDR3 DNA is TGTGCCAGCAGCTTAATGGACATTAACACTGAAGCTTTCTTT. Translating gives CASSLMDINTEAFF.

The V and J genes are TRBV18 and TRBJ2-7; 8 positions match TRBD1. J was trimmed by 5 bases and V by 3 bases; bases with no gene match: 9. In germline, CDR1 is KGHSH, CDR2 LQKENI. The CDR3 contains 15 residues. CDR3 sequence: CASSPSPGGTDEQYF. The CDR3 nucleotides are TGTGCCAGCTCACCCAGCCCAGGGGGCACAGACGAGCAGTACTTC.

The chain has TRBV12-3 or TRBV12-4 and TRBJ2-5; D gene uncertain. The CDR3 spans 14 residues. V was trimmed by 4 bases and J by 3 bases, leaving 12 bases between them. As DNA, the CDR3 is TGTGCCAGCAGTTCAGAAGAGCTTGAAGAGACCCAGTACTTC. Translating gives CASSSEELEETQYF.

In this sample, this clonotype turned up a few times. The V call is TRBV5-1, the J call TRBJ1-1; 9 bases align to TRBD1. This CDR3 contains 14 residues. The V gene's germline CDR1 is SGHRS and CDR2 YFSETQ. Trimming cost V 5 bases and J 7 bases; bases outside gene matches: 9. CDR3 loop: CASSEGTGIVEAFF. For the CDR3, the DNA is TGCGCCAGCAGTGAAGGGACAGGGATTGTTGAAGCTTTCTTT.

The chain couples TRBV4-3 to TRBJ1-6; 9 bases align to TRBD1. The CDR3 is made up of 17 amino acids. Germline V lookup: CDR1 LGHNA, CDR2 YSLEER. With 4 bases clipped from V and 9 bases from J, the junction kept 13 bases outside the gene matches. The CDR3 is CASSPSAGTGSGSPLHF. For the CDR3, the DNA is TGCGCCAGCAGCCCGTCGGCCGGGACAGGGTCGGGTTCACCCCTCCACTTT.

CDR3 sequence (DNA): TGTGCCAGCAGTTCGCTACAGGGGCAGGGACCCCTCCACTTT. Translation gives CASSSLQGQGPLHF. The V and J genes are TRBV27 and TRBJ1-6; 7 nucleotides agree with TRBD1. The CDR3 spans 14 residues. V dropped 4 bases and J dropped 12; count of bases not matched to a gene: 9. Germline-derived CDR1 and CDR2 are MNHEY and SMNVEV (reference sequence).

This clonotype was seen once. The CDR3 here is CASSQVGGGRSPLHF. The CDR3, as DNA: TGTGCCAGCAGCCAAGTTGGGGGCGGTCGTTCACCCCTCCACTTT. V is TRBV3-1 and J is TRBJ1-6; tentative D call: TRBD1 (6 bases). With 1 base removed from V and 9 bases from J, the gap between germline ends came to 13 bases. The CDR3 covers 15 residues. Germline values: CDR1 LGHDT, CDR2 YNNKEL (reference sequence). Drawing the rest from reference TRBV3-1 and TRBJ1-6, the complete variable domain is DTAVSQTPKYLVTQMGNDKSIKCEQNLGHDTMYWYKQDSKKFLKIMFSYNNKELIINETVPNRFSPKSPDKAHLNLHINSLELGDSAVYFCASSQVGGGRSPLHFGNGTRLTVT.

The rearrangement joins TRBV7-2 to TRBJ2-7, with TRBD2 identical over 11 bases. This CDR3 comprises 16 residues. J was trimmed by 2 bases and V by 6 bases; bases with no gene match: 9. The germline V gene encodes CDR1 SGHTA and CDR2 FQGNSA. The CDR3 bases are TGTGCCAGCAGGGGACTAGCGGAGGGACATACCTACGAGCAGTACTTC. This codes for CASRGLAEGHTYEQYF.

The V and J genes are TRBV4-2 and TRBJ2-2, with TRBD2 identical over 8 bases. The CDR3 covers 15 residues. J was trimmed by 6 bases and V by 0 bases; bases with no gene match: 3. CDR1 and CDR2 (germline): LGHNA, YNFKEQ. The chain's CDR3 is CASSQDRGGPGELFF. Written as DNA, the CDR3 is TGTGCCAGCAGCCAAGACCGGGGGGGCCCCGGGGAGCTGTTTTTT.

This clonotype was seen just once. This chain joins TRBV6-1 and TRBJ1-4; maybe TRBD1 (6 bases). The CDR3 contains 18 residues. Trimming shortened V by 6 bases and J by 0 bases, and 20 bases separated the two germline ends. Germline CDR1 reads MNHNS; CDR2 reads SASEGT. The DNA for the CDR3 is TGTGCCAGCAGAAAGACGACGAGACAGGAGGCAACTAATGAAAAACTGTTTTTT. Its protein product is CASRKTTRQEATNEKLFF.

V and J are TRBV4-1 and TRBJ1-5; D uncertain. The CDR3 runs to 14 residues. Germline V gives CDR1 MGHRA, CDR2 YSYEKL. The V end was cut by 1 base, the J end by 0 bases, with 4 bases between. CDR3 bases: TGCGCCAGCAGCCAAGGGGATAGCAATCAGCCCCAGCATTTT. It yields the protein CASSQGDSNQPQHF.

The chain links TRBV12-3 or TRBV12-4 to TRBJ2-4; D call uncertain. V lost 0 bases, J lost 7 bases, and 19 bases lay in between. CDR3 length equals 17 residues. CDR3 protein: CASSLAESGRNKNIQYF. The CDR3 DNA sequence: TGTGCCAGCAGTTTAGCGGAATCGGGTCGAAATAAGAACATTCAGTACTTC.

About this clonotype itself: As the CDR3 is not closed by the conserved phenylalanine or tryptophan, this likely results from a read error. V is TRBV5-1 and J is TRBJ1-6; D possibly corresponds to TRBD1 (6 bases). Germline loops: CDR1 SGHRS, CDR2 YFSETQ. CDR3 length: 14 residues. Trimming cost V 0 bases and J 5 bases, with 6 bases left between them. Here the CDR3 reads CASSLGQDNSPLHY. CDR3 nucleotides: TGCGCCAGCAGCTTGGGACAGGATAATTCACCCCTCCACTAT.